This TCR beta chain is from a study of radiotherapy plus CTLA-4 blockade in lung cancer. Germline-derived CDR1 and CDR2 are SQVTM and ANQGSEA. The CDR3 is made up of 12 amino acids. The protocol was immunoSEQ multiplex PCR, while the TCRdb copy is restricted to in-frame clones and leaves out a portion. Here the sample spans about 73,000 clones, 87% being singletons. This sample comprised peripheral blood, obtained from a patient treated with radiotherapy plus ipilimumab. The chain uses TRBV29-1 and TRBJ2-1, with D perhaps matching TRBD1 or TRBD2 (5 bases each). The sequence derives from a human donor with non-small cell lung cancer that progressed on radiotherapy plus ipilimumab. The chain's CDR3 is CIVWDGYNEQFF. Written as DNA, the CDR3 is TGCATAGTGTGGGACGGCTACAATGAGCAGTTCTTC.